This T cell receptor beta chain was recovered during a study of CD8 T cells in ankylosing spondylitis. TCR beta libraries were made by quantitative 5'-RACE with molecular barcodes. TCRdb re-analysed the 5' RACE reads in MiXCR, keeping a single row per CDR3 protein. The sample contains about 130,000 distinct CDR3 sequences, about 7% of which appear only once. Germline values: CDR1 LGHDT, CDR2 YNNKEL (reference sequence). The CDR3 spans 14 residues. Deletions cut 4 bases from V and 9 bases from J, with 13 bases between. This clonotype has a count of ten or more. The TCR sequence derives from a female donor with ankylosing spondylitis or in good health (not recorded which). The chain joins TRBV3-1 to TRBJ1-6; D uncertain. Sequenced material: blood, either unsorted or a sorted T cell fraction (not recorded which). In nucleotides, the CDR3 is TGTGCCAGCAGCCCCGTACCGGAAGGTTCACCCCTCCACTTT. Encoded protein: CASSPVPEGSPLHF.